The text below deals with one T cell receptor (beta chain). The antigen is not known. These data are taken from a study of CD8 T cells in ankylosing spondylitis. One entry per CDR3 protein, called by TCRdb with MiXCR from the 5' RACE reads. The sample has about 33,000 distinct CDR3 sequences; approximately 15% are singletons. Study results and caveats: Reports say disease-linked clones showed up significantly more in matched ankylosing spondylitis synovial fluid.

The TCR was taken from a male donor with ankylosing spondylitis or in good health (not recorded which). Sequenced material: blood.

This CDR3 is CASTLAGGYNEQFF. CDR3 DNA: TGCGCCAGCACGCTAGCGGGAGGTTACAATGAGCAGTTCTTC. The J gene is TRBJ2-1, the V gene TRBV5-1, with 11 bases that match TRBD2. The length of the CDR3 is 14 residues. Trimming at V came to 6 bases and at J to 4 bases, leaving 3 bases not matched to a gene. The germline gives CDR1 SGHRS, CDR2 YFSETQ.